What follows are 9 T cell receptor beta chains derived from one specimen sequenced in a study of graft-versus-host responses after intestinal transplantation (dated by TCRdb to 2020 to 2022). To prepare the library, the immunoSEQ multiplex PCR assay was applied. Drawn from immuneACCESS, this table holds only the in-frame rearrangements with V and J called that TCRdb kept. Clones are partly lost; checked studies trace under half to an unresolved V gene and leave the rest unexplained. The table for this sample lists some 69,000 clones; roughly 92% of them were counted only once. Roughly 6.7% of the sample is in the top ten clones. This sample comprised bone marrow, obtained around 720 days after intestinal transplantation. Receptor source: a human patient who received an intestinal transplant, so some T cells may come from the graft donor.

V is TRBV29-1 and J is TRBJ2-7; D call uncertain. V was shortened by 3 bases and J by 6 bases, with 15 bases between the two germline ends. Germline loops: CDR1 SQVTM, CDR2 ANQGSEA. This CDR3 is built from 13 residues. CDR3 loop: CSVDNGFSSEQYF. CDR3 nucleotides: TGCAGCGTTGACAACGGCTTTTCAAGCGAGCAGTACTTC.

This rearrangement joins TRBV28 to TRBJ1-2; D perhaps matches TRBD1 (5 bases). The length of the CDR3 is 15 residues. From germline, CDR1 is MDHEN and CDR2 SYDVKM. With 8 bases removed from V and 4 bases from J, the gap between germline ends came to 20 bases. The CDR3 bases are TGTGCCAGCGGCGAGGTAGGGGCAGATCCCTATGGCTACACCTTC. This gives the protein CASGEVGADPYGYTF.

The rearrangement links TRBV19 to TRBJ1-2, with TRBD1 matching over 8 bases. The germline V gene encodes CDR1 LNHDA and CDR2 SQIVND (reference sequence). V shed 8 bases, J shed 0 bases, and the junction held 2 bases outside the gene matches. The CDR3 length is 13 residues. CDR3 in amino acids: CASVDRANYGYTF. The CDR3 DNA sequence: TGTGCCAGTGTGGACAGGGCTAACTATGGCTACACCTTC.

The CDR3 sequence: CASSPTGDEQYF. For the CDR3, the DNA is TGTGCCAGCAGCCCTACGGGAGACGAGCAGTACTTC. V usage is TRBV7-2 and J usage is TRBJ2-7, with a weak D call TRBD2 (6 bases). Germline V CDR1 and CDR2: SGHTA, FQGNSA. The CDR3 consists of 12 residues. V was pared by 5 bases and J by 5 bases, with 10 bases between.

This clone was observed once. The chain is built from TRBV27 and TRBJ2-5; D might be TRBD2 (5 bases). The CDR3 loop spans 14 amino acids. V dropped 6 bases and J dropped 5 bases, with 16 bases sitting between them. Germline-derived CDR1 and CDR2 are MNHEY and SMNVEV (reference sequence). CDR3 protein: CASSLPGVGETQYF. CDR3 nucleotide sequence: TGTGCCAGCAGCCTACCCGGGGTTGGGGAGACCCAGTACTTC.

The chain recombines TRBV18 with TRBJ1-2; D is possibly TRBD1 (6 bases). This CDR3 comprises 16 residues. With 6 bases removed from V and 7 bases from J, the gap between germline ends came to 24 bases. The germline V gene has CDR1 KGHSH and CDR2 LQKENI. The DNA of the CDR3 is TGTGCCAGCTCCCAGGAGGGACGGGGGGCGCTAACTGGCTACACCTTC. Translation gives CASSQEGRGALTGYTF.

The chain has TRBV6-5 and TRBJ1-2; TRBD1 agrees at 10 bases. CDR3 length equals 15 residues. The junction had 6 bases not matched to a gene; V was cut back by 0 bases and J by 8 bases. In germline, CDR1 is MNHEY, CDR2 SVGAGI. For the CDR3, the DNA is TGTGCCAGCAGTTACTCTAGACAGGGGGCTCGCGGCTACACCTTC. This gives the protein CASSYSRQGARGYTF.

The chain recombines TRBV25-1 with TRBJ2-2; D gene unclear. Germline V gene lookup returns CDR1 MGHDK and CDR2 SYGVNS. V was shortened by 2 bases and J by 5 bases, with 9 bases between the two germline ends. There are 14 residues in the CDR3. The DNA for the CDR3 is TGTGCCAGCAGTGAAAATTTTGCAACCGGGGAGCTGTTTTTT. Its translation: CASSENFATGELFF.

This chain connects TRBV2 to TRBJ2-5; the D is unclear. Germline V lookup: CDR1 SNHLY, CDR2 FYNNEI. This CDR3 region has 11 residues. Trimming took off 4 bases at V and 4 bases at J, with 4 bases between the two ends. In nucleotides, the CDR3 is TGTGCCAGCAGTGGGAGAGAGACCCAGTACTTC. This encodes CASSGRETQYF.